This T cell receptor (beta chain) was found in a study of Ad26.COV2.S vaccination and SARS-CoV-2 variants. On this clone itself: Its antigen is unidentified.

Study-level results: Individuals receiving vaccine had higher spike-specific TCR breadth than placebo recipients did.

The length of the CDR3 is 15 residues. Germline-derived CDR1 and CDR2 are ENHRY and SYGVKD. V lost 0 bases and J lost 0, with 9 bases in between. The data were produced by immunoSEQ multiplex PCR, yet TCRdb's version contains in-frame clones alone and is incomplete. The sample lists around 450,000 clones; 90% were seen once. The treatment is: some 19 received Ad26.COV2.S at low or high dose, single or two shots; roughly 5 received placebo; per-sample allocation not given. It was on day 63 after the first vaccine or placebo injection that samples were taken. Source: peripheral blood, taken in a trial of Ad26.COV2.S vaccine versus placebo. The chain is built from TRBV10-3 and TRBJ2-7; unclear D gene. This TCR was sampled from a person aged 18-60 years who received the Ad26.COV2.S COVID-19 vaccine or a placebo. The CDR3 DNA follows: TGTGCCATCAGTGAGTCAAAGTCTCACTCCTACGAGCAGTACTTC. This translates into CAISESKSHSYEQYF.